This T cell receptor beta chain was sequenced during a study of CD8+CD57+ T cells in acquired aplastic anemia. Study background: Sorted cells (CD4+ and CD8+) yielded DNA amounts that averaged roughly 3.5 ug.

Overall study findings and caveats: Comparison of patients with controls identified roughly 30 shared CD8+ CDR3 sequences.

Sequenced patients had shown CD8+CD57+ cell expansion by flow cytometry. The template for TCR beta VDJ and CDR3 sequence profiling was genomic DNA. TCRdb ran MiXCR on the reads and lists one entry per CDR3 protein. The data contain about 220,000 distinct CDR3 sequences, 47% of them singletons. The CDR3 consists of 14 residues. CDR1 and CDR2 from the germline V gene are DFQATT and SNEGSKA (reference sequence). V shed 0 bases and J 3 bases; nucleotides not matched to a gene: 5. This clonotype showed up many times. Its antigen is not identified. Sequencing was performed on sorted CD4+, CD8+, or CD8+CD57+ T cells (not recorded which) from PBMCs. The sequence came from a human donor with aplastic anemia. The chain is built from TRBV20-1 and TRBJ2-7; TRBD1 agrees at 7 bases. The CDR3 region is CSARDSAGGYEQYF. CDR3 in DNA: TGCAGTGCTAGAGATTCGGCAGGGGGCTACGAGCAGTACTTC.